These 17 T cell receptor beta chains share one sample of origin, sequenced in a study of T-cell reconstitution after alpha-beta-depleted transplantation in children. For TCRbeta, the library was prepared with unique molecular identifiers. MiXCR, run by TCRdb on the PCR reads, gives a single entry per CDR3 protein. The repertoire consists of about 350,000 distinct CDR3 sequences, with about an eighth occurring once and the leading ten covering around 4.5%. The input for sequencing was PBMCs, taken from the stem cell graft. These receptor sequences come from a human donor who donated a stem cell graft to a child with Fanconi anemia.

The gene calls are TRBV5-1 and TRBJ1-1, with 7 bases matching TRBD1. The ends lost 0 bases at V and 4 bases at J; junction bases unmatched: 9. The CDR3 has 16 residues. Germline lookup yields CDR1 SGHRS and CDR2 YFSETQ. The CDR3 sequence is CASSLAPGQMGTEAFF. CDR3 nucleotide sequence: TGCGCCAGCAGCTTGGCCCCGGGACAGATGGGCACTGAAGCTTTCTTT.

The V call is TRBV7-2, the J call TRBJ2-1; D is possibly TRBD2 (5 bases). The CDR3 length is 14 residues. Germline CDR1 reads SGHTA; CDR2 reads FQGNSA. Trimming took 5 bases from V and 5 from J, leaving 13 bases between them. CDR3 amino acids: CASSPGLVNNEQFF. CDR3 sequence (DNA): TGTGCCAGCAGCCCCGGACTGGTTAACAATGAGCAGTTCTTC.

This clonotype turned up a few times. The CDR3 DNA reads as TGTGCCAGCAGCCAAGAACCCTTCTACGAGCAGTACGTC. The encoded protein is CASSQEPFYEQYV. This sequence joins TRBV3-1 and TRBJ2-7; D is unresolved. The V gene's germline CDR1 is LGHDT and CDR2 YNNKEL (reference sequence). The CDR3 has 13 amino acids. Trimming shortened V by 0 bases and J by 3 bases, and 6 bases separated the two germline ends.

This clonotype was found many times. The chain has TRBV5-1 and TRBJ2-7, with TRBD1 identical over 8 bases. This CDR3 has 14 residues. After removal of 4 bases from V and 0 bases from J, the junction contained 3 bases not matched to a gene. Germline CDR1 SGHRS, CDR2 YFSETQ. The CDR3 DNA follows: TGCGCCAGCAGCGGGACAGGAAACTCCTACGAGCAGTACTTC. As protein: CASSGTGNSYEQYF. The complete variable domain, with remaining parts taken from reference TRBV5-1 and TRBJ2-7, reads KAGVTQTPRYLIKTRGQQVTLSCSPISGHRSVSWYQQTPGQGLQFLFEYFSETQRNKGNFPGRFSGRQFSNSRSEMNVSTLELGDSALYLCASSGTGNSYEQYFGPGTRLTVT.

This clonotype showed up just a few times. The chain couples TRBV20-1 to TRBJ2-1; 11 nucleotides agree with TRBD1. V was pared by 1 base and J by 5 bases, with 10 bases of the junction left unmatched. The CDR3 is 17 amino acids. Germline V lookup: CDR1 DFQATT, CDR2 SNEGSKA (reference sequence). CDR3 loop: CSARAPTGQGVNNEQFF. CDR3 in DNA: TGCAGTGCTAGAGCCCCCACGGGACAGGGGGTTAACAATGAGCAGTTCTTC.

This clonotype is a singleton in its sample. The chain combines TRBV28 with TRBJ1-2; D gene ambiguous. From germline, CDR1 is MDHEN and CDR2 SYDVKM. CDR3 size: 14 residues. V was trimmed by 8 bases and J by 8 bases, leaving 21 bases between them. CDR3 nucleotide sequence: TGTGCCAGCCGCCAAGGCGGGGAATATTACGGCTACACCTTC. Its translation: CASRQGGEYYGYTF.

This clonotype occurred a few times. This sequence joins TRBV12-3 or TRBV12-4 and TRBJ1-2, with D possibly TRBD1 on 6 matching bases. The CDR3 has 14 amino acids. Trimming took off 5 bases at V and 8 bases at J, with 18 bases between the two ends. CDR3 protein: CASSPSRGAGGYTF. Written as DNA, the CDR3 is TGTGCCAGCAGTCCTTCCAGGGGCGCGGGAGGCTACACCTTC.

The chain joins TRBV7-9 to TRBJ2-2; 7 positions match TRBD1. The CDR3 contains 16 residues. In germline, CDR1 is SEHNR, CDR2 FQNEAQ (reference sequence). Trimming cost V 0 bases and J 7 bases; bases outside gene matches: 8. The CDR3 is CASSLAPPTGVGELFF. The CDR3 region has the DNA TGTGCCAGCAGCTTAGCCCCCCCAACAGGGGTCGGGGAGCTGTTTTTT.

The chain combines TRBV7-8 with TRBJ2-3; the match to TRBD2 covers 9 bases. V shed 0 bases, J shed 9 bases, and the junction held 13 bases outside the gene matches. Germline lookup yields CDR1 SGHVS and CDR2 FQNEAQ. The CDR3 length is 17 residues. The CDR3 DNA is TGTGCCAGCAGCTTAGCGCCTAGCGGGGCCTTCCCTCGGACGCAGTATTTT. Protein product: CASSLAPSGAFPRTQYF.

The chain carries TRBV7-2 and TRBJ2-1; 9 bases align to TRBD2. CDR1 is SGHTA and CDR2 is FQGNSA in the germline V gene. CDR3 length: 13 residues. V lost 5 bases, J lost 10 bases, and 6 bases stayed unmatched. CDR3 sequence (DNA): TGTGCCAGCAGCGCGGGGACTAGCCGGGAGCAGTTCTTC. Residues: CASSAGTSREQFF.

The gene calls are TRBV7-3 and TRBJ1-1; tentative D call: TRBD1 (5 bases). The CDR3 has 14 residues. Trimming shortened V by 5 bases and J by 1 base, and 11 bases separated the two germline ends. Germline V gene sequence: CDR1 SGHTA, CDR2 FQGTGA. The CDR3, as DNA: TGTGCCAGCAGCCAATCTACAGGGAACACTGAAGCTTTCTTT. It specifies CASSQSTGNTEAFF.

This clonotype was found a few times. The CDR3 loop reads CASSVAGVVGVLSSYTF. CDR3 in DNA: TGTGCCAGCAGCGTAGCAGGGGTTGTCGGGGTTCTCTCCTCCTACACCTTC. The chain is built from TRBV9 and TRBJ1-2; a weak D match, TRBD1 (6 bases). Trimming took off 0 bases at V and 10 bases at J, with 25 bases between the two ends. The CDR3 loop spans 17 amino acids. CDR1 and CDR2 (germline): SGDLS, YYNGEE. The full variable domain, with the rest looked up from reference TRBV9 and TRBJ1-2, is DSGVTQTPKHLITATGQRVTLRCSPRSGDLSVYWYQQSLDQGLQFLIQYYNGEERAKGNILERFSAQQFPDLHSELNLSSLELGDSALYFCASSVAGVVGVLSSYTFGSGTRLTVV.

V gene TRBV24-1 combines with J gene TRBJ2-2, with a weak D call TRBD1 (6 bases). V was clipped by 4 bases and J by 7 bases, with 15 bases between them. Germline V CDR1 and CDR2: KGHDR, SFDVKD. The CDR3 covers 15 residues. CDR3 region: CATSEPKQGGGELFF. Here the CDR3 DNA reads TGTGCCACCAGTGAACCAAAACAGGGCGGCGGGGAGCTGTTTTTT.

This clonotype was seen a handful of times. This chain uses TRBV12-3 or TRBV12-4 with TRBJ2-3; TRBD2 is a possible D gene (5 bases). The CDR3 runs 13 residues. Trimming removed 5 bases at V and 5 bases at J, with 11 bases between. This CDR3 is CASSARRGDTQYF. The CDR3 nucleotides are TGTGCCAGCAGTGCTCGCCGGGGAGATACGCAGTATTTT.

This chain connects TRBV18 to TRBJ2-3, with D uncertain. Germline V gene lookup returns CDR1 KGHSH and CDR2 LQKENI. V gave up 2 bases and J gave up 0 bases, with 12 bases separating them. The CDR3 is made up of 16 amino acids. CDR3 amino acids: CASSPVAASSTDTQYF. In DNA form, the CDR3 reads TGTGCCAGCTCACCAGTGGCAGCCTCTAGCACAGATACGCAGTATTTT.

This clonotype was seen many times. V and J are TRBV5-1 and TRBJ2-3; D may correspond to TRBD1 or TRBD2 (5 bases each). From germline, CDR1 is SGHRS and CDR2 YFSETQ. The CDR3 is 14 residues long. Between the trimmed V and J ends, which lost 6 bases and 5 bases, there was a span of 16 bases. CDR3 sequence: CASTPGPAGDTQYF. CDR3 sequence (DNA): TGCGCCAGCACCCCGGGGCCCGCCGGAGATACGCAGTATTTT.

The chain joins TRBV20-1 to TRBJ1-3; the D gene is possibly TRBD1 (6 bases). Germline V gene lookup returns CDR1 DFQATT and CDR2 SNEGSKA (reference sequence). This CDR3 has 14 amino acids. V shed 2 bases and J shed 6 bases, with 14 bases lying between them. CDR3 in amino acids: CSARPGHRVNTIYF. DNA for the CDR3: TGCAGTGCTAGACCGGGACATCGAGTAAACACCATATATTTT.